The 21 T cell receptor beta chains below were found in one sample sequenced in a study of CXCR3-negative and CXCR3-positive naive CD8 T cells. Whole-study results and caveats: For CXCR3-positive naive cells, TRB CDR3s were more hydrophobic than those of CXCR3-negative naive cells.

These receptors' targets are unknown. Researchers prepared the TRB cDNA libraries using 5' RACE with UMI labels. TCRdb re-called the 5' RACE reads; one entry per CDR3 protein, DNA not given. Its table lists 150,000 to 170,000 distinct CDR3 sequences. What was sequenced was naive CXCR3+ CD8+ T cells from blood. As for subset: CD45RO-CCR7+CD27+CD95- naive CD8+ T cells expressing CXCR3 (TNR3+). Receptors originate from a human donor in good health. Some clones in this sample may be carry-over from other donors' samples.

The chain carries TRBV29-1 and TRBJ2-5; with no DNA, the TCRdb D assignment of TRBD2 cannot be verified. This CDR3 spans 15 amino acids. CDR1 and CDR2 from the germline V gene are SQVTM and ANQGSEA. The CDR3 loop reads CSVDKLAGGRETQYF.

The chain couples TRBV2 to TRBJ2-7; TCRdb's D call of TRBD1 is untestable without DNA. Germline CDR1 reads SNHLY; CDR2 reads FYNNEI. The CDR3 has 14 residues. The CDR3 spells CAQPGGLGSVEQYF.

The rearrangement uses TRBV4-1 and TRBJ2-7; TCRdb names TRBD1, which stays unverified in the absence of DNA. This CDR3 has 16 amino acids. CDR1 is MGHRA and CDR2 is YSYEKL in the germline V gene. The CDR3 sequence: CASSQDEGARSYEQYF.

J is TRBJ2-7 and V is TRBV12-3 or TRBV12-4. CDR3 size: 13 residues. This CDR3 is CASSFDMNYEQYF.

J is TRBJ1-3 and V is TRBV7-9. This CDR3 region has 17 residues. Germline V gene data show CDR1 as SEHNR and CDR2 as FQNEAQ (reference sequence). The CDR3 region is CASSLPSGRISGNTIYF. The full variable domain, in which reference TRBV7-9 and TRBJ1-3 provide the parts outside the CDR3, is DTGVSQNPRHKITKRGQNVTFRCDPISEHNRLYWYRQTLGQGPEFLTYFQNEAQLEKSRLLSDRFSAERPKGSFSTLEIQRTEQGDSAMYLCASSLPSGRISGNTIYFGEGSWLTVV.

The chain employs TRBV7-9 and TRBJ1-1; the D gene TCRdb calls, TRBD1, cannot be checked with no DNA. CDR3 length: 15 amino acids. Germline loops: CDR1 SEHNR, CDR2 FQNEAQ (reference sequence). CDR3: CASSSIGTGVTEAFF.

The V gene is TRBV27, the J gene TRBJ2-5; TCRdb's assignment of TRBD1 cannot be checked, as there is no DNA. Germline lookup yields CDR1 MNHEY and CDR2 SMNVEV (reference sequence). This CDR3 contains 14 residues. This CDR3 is CASSLAPGGETQYF.

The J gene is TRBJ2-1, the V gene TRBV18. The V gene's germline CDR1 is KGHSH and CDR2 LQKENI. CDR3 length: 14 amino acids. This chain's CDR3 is CASSPTRGRDEQFF.

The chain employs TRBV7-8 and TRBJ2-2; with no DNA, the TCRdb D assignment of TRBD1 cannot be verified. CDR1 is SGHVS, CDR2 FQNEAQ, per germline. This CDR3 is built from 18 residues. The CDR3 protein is CASSLVYGGRSDAGELFF.

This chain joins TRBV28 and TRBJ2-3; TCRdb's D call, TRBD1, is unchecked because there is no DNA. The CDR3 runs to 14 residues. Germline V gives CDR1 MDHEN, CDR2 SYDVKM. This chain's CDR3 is CASSTGMGTDTQYF.

CDR3: CASSQEGLAIEQYF. The gene calls are TRBV4-1 and TRBJ2-7; TCRdb reports TRBD2, a call that lacks DNA to check it against. This CDR3 comprises 14 residues. Germline CDR1 and CDR2: MGHRA and YSYEKL.

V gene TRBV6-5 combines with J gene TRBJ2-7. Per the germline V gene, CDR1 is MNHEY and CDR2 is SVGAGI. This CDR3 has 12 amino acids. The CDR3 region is CASSRGRNEQYF.

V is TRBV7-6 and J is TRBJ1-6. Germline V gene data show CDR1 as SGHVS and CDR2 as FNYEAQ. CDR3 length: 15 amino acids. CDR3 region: CASSPSSGPNSPLHF.

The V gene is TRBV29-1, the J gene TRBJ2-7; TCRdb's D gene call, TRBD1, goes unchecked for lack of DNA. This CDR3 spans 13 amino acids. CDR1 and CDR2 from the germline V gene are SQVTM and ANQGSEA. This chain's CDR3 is CSVAGGSSYEQYF.

CDR3 residues: CASSTRESSLPSYEQYF. V and J are TRBV13 and TRBJ2-7; with no DNA, the TCRdb D assignment of TRBD1 cannot be verified. This CDR3 contains 17 residues. Per the germline V gene, CDR1 is PRHDT and CDR2 is FYEKMQ (reference sequence).

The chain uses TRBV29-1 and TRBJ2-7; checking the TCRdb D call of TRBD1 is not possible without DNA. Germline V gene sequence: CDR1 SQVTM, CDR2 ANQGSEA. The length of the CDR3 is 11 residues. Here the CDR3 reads CSVSRGLEQYF.

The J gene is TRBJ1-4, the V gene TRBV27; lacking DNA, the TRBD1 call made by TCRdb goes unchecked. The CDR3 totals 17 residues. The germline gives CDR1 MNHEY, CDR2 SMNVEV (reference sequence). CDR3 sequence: CASSYDPPRASNEKLFF.

The CDR3 protein is CASSTVGTQLPKEKLFF. The chain couples TRBV7-3 to TRBJ1-4; the D gene TCRdb calls, TRBD1, cannot be checked with no DNA. This CDR3 spans 17 amino acids. Germline V gene data show CDR1 as SGHTA and CDR2 as FQGTGA.

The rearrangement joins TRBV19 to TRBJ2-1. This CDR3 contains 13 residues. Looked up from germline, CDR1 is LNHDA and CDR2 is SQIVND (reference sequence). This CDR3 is CASSIISYNEQFF.

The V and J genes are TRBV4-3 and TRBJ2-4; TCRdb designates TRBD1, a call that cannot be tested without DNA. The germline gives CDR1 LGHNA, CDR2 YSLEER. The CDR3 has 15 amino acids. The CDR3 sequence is CASSQAQGAKNIQYF.

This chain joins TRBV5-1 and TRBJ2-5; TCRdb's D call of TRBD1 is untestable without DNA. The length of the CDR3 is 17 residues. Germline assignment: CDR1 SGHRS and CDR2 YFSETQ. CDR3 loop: CASSSDALLQPQETQYF. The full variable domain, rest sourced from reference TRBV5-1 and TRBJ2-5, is KAGVTQTPRYLIKTRGQQVTLSCSPISGHRSVSWYQQTPGQGLQFLFEYFSETQRNKGNFPGRFSGRQFSNSRSEMNVSTLELGDSALYLCASSSDALLQPQETQYFGPGTRLLVL.